This T cell receptor beta chain is from a study of circulating CD8 cells and anti-PD-1 response in melanoma. Turning to the study itself: About 50% of the 13 melanoma patients received first-line anti-PD-1 therapy. Responders had complete or partial responses; non-responders had stable or progressive disease.

From live CD3+CD8+TCRalphabeta+ cells, four PD-1 and/or TIGIT subsets were sorted. By sample fraction, this clonotype is medium-sized. The antigen remains unidentified. Whole-study results and caveats: Tumor reactivity was tested by peptide assays on expanded sorted subsets. Some patients were treatment-naive; others were previously treated.

TCR libraries were prepared from around 15 ng of total RNA with the QIAseq Immune Repertoire TCR panel. One entry per CDR3 protein, called by TCRdb with MiXCR from the reads. The repertoire holds about 970 distinct CDR3 sequences, with approximately 8.2% as singletons. In germline, CDR1 is DFQATT, CDR2 SNEGSKA (reference sequence). CDR3 length equals 14 residues. Unmatched junction bases numbered 5, after V lost 2 bases and J lost 4 bases. Specimen: CD8+ T cells from PBMCs, collected at baseline or after one month of anti-PD-1 therapy (not recorded which). This TCR was recovered from a human donor with melanoma. V gene TRBV20-1 combines with J gene TRBJ2-3; TRBD2 matches at 8 bases. Here the CDR3 reads CSARSISGADTQYF. The CDR3 nucleotides are TGCAGTGCTAGATCGATTAGCGGGGCAGATACGCAGTATTTT.